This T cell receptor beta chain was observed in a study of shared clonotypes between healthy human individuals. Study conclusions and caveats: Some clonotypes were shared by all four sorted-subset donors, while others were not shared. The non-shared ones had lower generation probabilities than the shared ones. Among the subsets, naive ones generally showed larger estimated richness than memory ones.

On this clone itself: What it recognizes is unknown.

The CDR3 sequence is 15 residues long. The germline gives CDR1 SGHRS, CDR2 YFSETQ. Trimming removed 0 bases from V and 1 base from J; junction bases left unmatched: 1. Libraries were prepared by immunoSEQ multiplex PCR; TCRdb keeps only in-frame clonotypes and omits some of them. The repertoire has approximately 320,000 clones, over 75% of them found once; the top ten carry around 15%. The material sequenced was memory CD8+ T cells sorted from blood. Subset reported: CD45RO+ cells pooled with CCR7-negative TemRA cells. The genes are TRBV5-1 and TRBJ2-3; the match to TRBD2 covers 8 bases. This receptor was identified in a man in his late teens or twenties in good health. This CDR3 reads CASSLAGLGTDTQYF. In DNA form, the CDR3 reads TGCGCCAGCAGCTTGGCGGGACTAGGCACAGATACGCAGTATTTT.